One sample yielded the 27 T cell receptor beta chains listed below, sequenced in a study of blood T cell repertoires in COVID-19. The repertoire was sequenced with immunoSEQ multiplex PCR; TCRdb's copy has only in-frame clones and lacks some. Among some 120,000 clones listed, roughly 90% were seen once. Sequenced sample: peripheral blood. These receptors all stem from a man aged 50-59 years with acute or convalescent COVID-19.

The J gene is TRBJ2-4, the V gene TRBV19; 11 bases are shared with TRBD1. CDR3 length: 14 amino acids. CDR1 and CDR2 from the germline V gene are LNHDA and SQIVND (reference sequence). Losses at the gene ends were 4 bases for V and 6 bases for J; bases not matched to a gene: 2. This CDR3 is CASSRGQGGNIQYF. DNA of the CDR3: TGTGCCAGTAGTAGGGGACAGGGGGGAAACATTCAGTACTTC.

This chain joins TRBV6-6 and TRBJ1-6; 7 nucleotides agree with TRBD1. In germline, CDR1 is MNHNY, CDR2 SVGAGI (reference sequence). The length of the CDR3 is 16 residues. The V and J ends lost 6 bases and 0 bases, in that order; junction bases with no gene match: 5. The CDR3 region has the DNA TGTGCCAGCAGATCGACAGGGAGCTCCTATAATTCACCCCTCCACTTT. Translated, it gives CASRSTGSSYNSPLHF.

CDR3 nucleotide sequence: TGTGCCAGCAGCGTAGGGCTTTCGAACACTGAAGCTTTCTTT. The encoded protein is CASSVGLSNTEAFF. The V and J genes are TRBV9 and TRBJ1-1; no clear D gene. Germline CDR1 SGDLS, CDR2 YYNGEE. The CDR3 runs 14 residues. Trimming pared 0 bases from V and 1 base from J, leaving 7 bases between.

This chain uses TRBV6-5 with TRBJ1-2; 11 bases align to TRBD1. Germline CDR1 and CDR2: MNHEY and SVGAGI. The CDR3 sequence is 14 residues long. V gave up 6 bases and J gave up 6 bases; unmatched junction bases: 6. The CDR3 is CASRLGQGVNGYTF. In DNA form, the CDR3 reads TGTGCCAGCAGGCTGGGACAGGGGGTTAATGGCTACACCTTC.

The rearrangement links TRBV4-1 to TRBJ2-7; 11 bases align to TRBD1. Germline assignment: CDR1 MGHRA and CDR2 YSYEKL. Trimming removed 4 bases from V and 5 bases from J; junction bases left unmatched: 7. The CDR3 sequence is 15 residues long. In DNA, the CDR3 is TGCGCCAGCAGCCTAGGGACAGGGGGTGGGAACGAGCAGTACTTC. Protein product: CASSLGTGGGNEQYF.

This chain uses TRBV5-1 with TRBJ2-2, with 7 nucleotides matching TRBD1. This CDR3 contains 18 residues. From germline, CDR1 is SGHRS and CDR2 YFSETQ. Trimming at V came to 4 bases and at J to 0 bases, leaving 12 bases not matched to a gene. CDR3 in amino acids: CASSIIRPGTANTGELFF. Here the CDR3 DNA reads TGCGCCAGCAGCATCATTCGCCCCGGGACAGCGAACACCGGGGAGCTGTTTTTT.

The J gene is TRBJ2-1, the V gene TRBV7-2, with D possibly TRBD2 on 7 matching bases. The CDR3 totals 15 residues. The germline V gene has CDR1 SGHTA and CDR2 FQGNSA. V was pared by 7 bases and J by 2 bases, with 15 bases between. DNA of the CDR3: TGTGCCAGCATAGGGGAGGGGGGGACCTACAATGAGCAGTTCTTC. Its translation: CASIGEGGTYNEQFF.

The chain has TRBV20-1 and TRBJ1-1, with D possibly matching TRBD1 (5 bases). The CDR3 has 15 residues. Germline V gene data show CDR1 as DFQATT and CDR2 as SNEGSKA (reference sequence). The V end was cut by 3 bases, the J end by 0 bases, with 14 bases between. The CDR3 DNA reads TGCAGTGCTAGTCGGAGGGGTGGAATGAACACTGAAGCTTTCTTT. Its translation: CSASRRGGMNTEAFF.

The rearrangement links TRBV1 to TRBJ2-5; the table gives TRBD1 as D, unverified against the DNA. TRBV1 is tagged as a pseudogene. The CDR3 has 15 residues. The chain's CDR3 is CTSSPVKDNQETQYF. CDR3 nucleotides: TGCACCAGCAGCCCCGTGAAGGACAACCAAGAGACCCAGTACTTC.

The chain has TRBV3-1 (or the pseudogene TRBV3-2) and TRBJ1-1; D not certain. Germline assignment: CDR1 LGHDT and CDR2 YNNKEL (reference sequence). The CDR3 has 14 amino acids. Deletions cut 4 bases from V and 4 bases from J, with 13 bases between. The CDR3 DNA follows: TGTGCCAGCAGCCTTCCGGAGAGGTCCACTGAAGCTTTCTTT. Its protein is CASSLPERSTEAFF.

The chain is built from TRBV30 and TRBJ2-1; 7 positions agree with TRBD2. Germline CDR1 GTSNPN, CDR2 SVGIG (reference sequence). The CDR3 spans 14 residues. The J segment lost 3 bases and the V segment lost 2 bases, leaving 4 bases of the junction unmatched. The DNA of the CDR3 is TGTGCCTGGAGTAATGGCGGGAGCTACAATGAGCAGTTCTTC. This translates into CAWSNGGSYNEQFF. Filled out from reference TRBV30 and TRBJ2-1, the complete variable domain reads SQTIHQWPATLVQPVGSPLSLECTVEGTSNPNLYWYRQAAGRGLQLLFYSVGIGQISSEVPQNLSASRPQDRQFILSSKKLLLSDSGFYLCAWSNGGSYNEQFFGPGTRLTVL.

This chain uses TRBV6-5 with TRBJ1-2; D is ambiguous. There are 14 residues in the CDR3. Germline lookup yields CDR1 MNHEY and CDR2 SVGAGI. Deletions cut 7 bases from V and 1 base from J, with 13 bases between. The CDR3 DNA reads as TGTGCCAGCACCCAGGCCCCCGTTAACTATGGCTACACCTTC. This translates into CASTQAPVNYGYTF.

This clone was found many times. This chain joins TRBV2 and TRBJ2-7, with 10 bases aligning to TRBD2. Germline V lookup: CDR1 SNHLY, CDR2 FYNNEI. Trimming removed 3 bases from V and 4 bases from J; junction bases left unmatched: 3. The CDR3 is made up of 14 amino acids. CDR3 sequence (DNA): TGTGCCAGCAGTGATCCTAGCGGGAGTTACGAGCAGTACTTC. Protein: CASSDPSGSYEQYF.

This clone was picked up a small number of times. V is TRBV5-1 and J is TRBJ2-1; 11 bases are shared with TRBD2. CDR1 SGHRS and CDR2 YFSETQ come from the germline V gene. Losses at the gene ends were 1 base for V and 1 base for J; bases not matched to a gene: 7. This CDR3 has 18 residues. Written as DNA, the CDR3 is TGCGCCAGCAGCTTGCCAACTAGCGGGAGTTTGTCCTACAATGAGCAGTTCTTC. Translating gives CASSLPTSGSLSYNEQFF.

This chain links TRBV18 with TRBJ2-1; D possibly corresponds to TRBD1 (5 bases). Germline CDR1 is KGHSH and CDR2 is LQKENI. V lost 3 bases and J 10 bases, leaving 13 bases between the germline ends. The CDR3 runs to 13 residues. The CDR3 DNA follows: TGTGCCAGCTCACCCCTCGCAGGGTGGGAGCAGTTCTTC. Residues: CASSPLAGWEQFF.

The chain links TRBV11-3 to TRBJ1-6; D is undetermined. This CDR3 is built from 13 residues. Germline values: CDR1 SGHNT, CDR2 YENEEA. With 2 bases removed from V and 4 bases from J, the gap between germline ends came to 3 bases. CDR3 in DNA: TGTGCCAGCAGCTTATCATATAATTCACCCCTCCACTTT. Translation gives CASSLSYNSPLHF.

The count of this clone is one. This chain connects TRBV10-2 to TRBJ1-5, with D tentatively TRBD1 (5 bases). V lost 3 bases and J lost 6, with 12 bases in between. The CDR3 runs 14 residues. CDR1 is WSHSY, CDR2 SAAADI, per germline. Here the CDR3 DNA reads TGCGCCAGCAGTGACCTACAGGTGGCTCAGCCCCAGCATTTT. Its translation: CASSDLQVAQPQHF.

This chain connects TRBV24-1 to TRBJ2-7; TRBD1 matches at 8 bases. Per germline, CDR1 KGHDR and CDR2 SFDVKD. The V gene end was trimmed by 4 bases and the J gene end by 0 bases; junction bases not matched to a gene: 7. The CDR3 has 16 residues. Written as DNA, the CDR3 is TGTGCCACCAGTGACCAATACAGGGGGAGCTCCTACGAGCAGTACTTC. This sequence encodes CATSDQYRGSSYEQYF.

V is TRBV5-4 and J is TRBJ2-7; 8 bases align to TRBD2. The CDR3 extends over 14 amino acids. Germline V gene sequence: CDR1 SGHNT, CDR2 YYREEE (reference sequence). The J segment lost 7 bases and the V segment lost 2 bases, leaving 8 bases of the junction unmatched. As DNA, the CDR3 is TGTGCCAGCAGCTTAACGGGAGGGCCGGGAGAGCAGTACTTC. Translated: CASSLTGGPGEQYF.

This chain joins TRBV5-1 and TRBJ1-1, with 11 bases lining up with TRBD1. V lost 1 base, J lost 1 base, and 12 bases stayed unmatched. This CDR3 has 19 residues. Per the germline V gene, CDR1 is SGHRS and CDR2 is YFSETQ. The CDR3, as DNA: TGCGCCAGCAGCTTGTTTGGACAGGGGGCGTCCCTGGCGAACACTGAAGCTTTCTTT. The encoded protein is CASSLFGQGASLANTEAFF.

This clone was recorded a few times. The chain joins TRBV24-1 to TRBJ1-2; TRBD1 is a possible D gene (6 bases). This CDR3 region has 15 residues. Germline CDR1 and CDR2: KGHDR and SFDVKD. Trimming removed 2 bases at V and 14 bases at J, with 23 bases between. Written as DNA, the CDR3 is TGTGCCACCAGTGATTATGACAGGCCTCTCAAAAGGCGGACCTTC. This codes for CATSDYDRPLKRRTF.

The chain joins TRBV18 to TRBJ2-5; D perhaps matches TRBD1 (6 bases). This CDR3 has 14 residues. V lost 8 bases to trimming and J lost 5 bases, with 18 bases between them. Germline V gene data show CDR1 as KGHSH and CDR2 as LQKENI. CDR3 in amino acids: CASALWGLQETQYF. DNA of the CDR3: TGTGCCAGCGCGCTCTGGGGGCTACAGGAGACCCAGTACTTC.

V gene TRBV6-5 combines with J gene TRBJ1-2; TRBD1 might be the D (5 bases). The germline V gene encodes CDR1 MNHEY and CDR2 SVGAGI. The CDR3 totals 11 residues. V dropped 7 bases and J dropped 3 bases, with 6 bases sitting between them. Here the CDR3 DNA reads TGTGCCAGCACACAGGACTATGGCTACACCTTC. It translates to CASTQDYGYTF.

The V call is TRBV30, the J call TRBJ1-1; D is unresolved. The CDR3 length is 12 residues. Between the trimmed V and J ends, which lost 6 bases and 7 bases, there was a span of 15 bases. Germline CDR1 is GTSNPN and CDR2 is SVGIG (reference sequence). For the CDR3, the DNA is TGTGCCTGTTATCTGGTGTCAGGTGAAGCTTTCTTT. Its protein product is CACYLVSGEAFF. Together with reference TRBV30 and TRBJ1-1, the CDR3 gives the full variable domain: SQTIHQWPATLVQPVGSPLSLECTVEGTSNPNLYWYRQAAGRGLQLLFYSVGIGQISSEVPQNLSASRPQDRQFILSSKKLLLSDSGFYLCACYLVSGEAFFGQGTRLTVV.

The chain is built from TRBV29-1 and TRBJ2-3; 7 bases fit TRBD2. The CDR3 consists of 16 residues. CDR1 and CDR2 (germline): SQVTM, ANQGSEA. Trimming took 4 bases from V and 6 from J; bases not matched to a gene: 16. The CDR3 DNA sequence: TGCAGCGTTGGATCGGCGGGGAGGGGCAGTTCGGATACGCAGTATTTT. This gives the protein CSVGSAGRGSSDTQYF.

The chain couples TRBV7-9 to TRBJ2-2; D remains unclear. The CDR3 has 14 amino acids. The V end was cut by 1 base, the J end by 2 bases, with 5 bases between. The germline CDR1 and CDR2 sequences are SEHNR and FQNEAQ (reference sequence). The chain's CDR3 is CASSLDINTGELFF. The CDR3 coding sequence is TGTGCCAGCAGCTTAGACATTAACACCGGGGAGCTGTTTTTT.

The chain is built from TRBV7-2 and TRBJ2-7, with 9 positions matching TRBD2. Per the germline V gene, CDR1 is SGHTA and CDR2 is FQGNSA. The length of the CDR3 is 15 residues. Trimming took 5 bases from V and 3 from J; bases not matched to a gene: 8. CDR3 sequence: CASSRIAGDFYEQYF. CDR3 nucleotides: TGTGCCAGCAGCCGGATAGCGGGAGACTTCTACGAGCAGTACTTC.